The clone carrying this T cell receptor (beta chain) was observed once. This entry comes from a study of blood T cell repertoires in COVID-19. Study-level information: Nucleic acid was either cDNA or gDNA, and it came from T cells, B-cell-depleted T cells, or PBMCs.

The cohort comprised adults aged about 18 to 100 years residing in 24 US areas. Cohorts were assigned according to the clinical history that participants reported. Original processing notes: Estimated nucleated cell counts came from reference gene primer amplification. Some clones are missing from TCRdb's copy, which holds only in-frame ones; the method was immunoSEQ multiplex PCR. That table gives V, J and clone size, and the DNA gave D and trimming. The repertoire holds about 140,000 clones, with approximately 84% as singletons. The CDR3 covers 16 residues. Looked up from germline, CDR1 is MNHEY and CDR2 is SVGAGI. V lost 2 bases and J lost 3; bases outside the gene matches: 6.

The V call is TRBV6-5, the J call TRBJ1-1; 10 nucleotides match TRBD1. The specimen sequenced was PBMCs or T cells enriched from blood (not recorded which). The clonotype originates from a woman in her forties or fifties with acute COVID-19. This chain's CDR3 is CASSYMRQGADTEAFF. CDR3 DNA sequence: TGTGCCAGCAGTTACATGAGACAGGGGGCGGACACTGAAGCTTTCTTT.